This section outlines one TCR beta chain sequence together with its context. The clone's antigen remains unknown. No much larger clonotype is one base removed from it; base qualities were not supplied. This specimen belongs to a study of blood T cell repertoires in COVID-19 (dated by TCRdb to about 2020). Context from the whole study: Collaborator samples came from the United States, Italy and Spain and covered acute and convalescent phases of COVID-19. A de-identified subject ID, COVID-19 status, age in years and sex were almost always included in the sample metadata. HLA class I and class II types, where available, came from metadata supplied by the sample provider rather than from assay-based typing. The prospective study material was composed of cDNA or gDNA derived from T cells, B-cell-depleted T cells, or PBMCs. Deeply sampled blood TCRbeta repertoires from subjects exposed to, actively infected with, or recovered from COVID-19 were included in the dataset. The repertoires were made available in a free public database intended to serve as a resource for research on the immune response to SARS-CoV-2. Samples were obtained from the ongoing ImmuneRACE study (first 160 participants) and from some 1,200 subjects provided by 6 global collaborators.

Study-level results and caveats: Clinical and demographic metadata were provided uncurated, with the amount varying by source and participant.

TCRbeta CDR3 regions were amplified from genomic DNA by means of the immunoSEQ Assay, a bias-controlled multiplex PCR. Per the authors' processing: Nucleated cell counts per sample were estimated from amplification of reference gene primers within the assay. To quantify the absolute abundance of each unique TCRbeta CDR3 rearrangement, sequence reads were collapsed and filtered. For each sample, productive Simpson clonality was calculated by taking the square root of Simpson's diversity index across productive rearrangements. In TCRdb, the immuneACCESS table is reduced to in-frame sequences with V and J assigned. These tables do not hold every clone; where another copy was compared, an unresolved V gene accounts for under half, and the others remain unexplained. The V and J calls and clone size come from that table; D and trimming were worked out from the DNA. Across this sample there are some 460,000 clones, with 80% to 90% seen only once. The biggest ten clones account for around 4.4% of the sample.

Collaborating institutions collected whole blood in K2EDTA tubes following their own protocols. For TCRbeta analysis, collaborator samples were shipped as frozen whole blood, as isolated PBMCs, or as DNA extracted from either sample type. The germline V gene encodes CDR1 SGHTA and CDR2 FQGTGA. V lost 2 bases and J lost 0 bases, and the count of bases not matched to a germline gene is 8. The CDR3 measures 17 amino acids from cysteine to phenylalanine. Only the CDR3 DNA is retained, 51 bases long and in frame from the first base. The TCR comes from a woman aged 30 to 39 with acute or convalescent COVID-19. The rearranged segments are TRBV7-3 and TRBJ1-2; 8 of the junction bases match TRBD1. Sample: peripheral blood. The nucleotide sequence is TGTGCCAGCAGCTTAGGTCCAGGGGGCCGGGCTAACTATGGCTACACCTTC. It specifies CASSLGPGGRANYGYTF.